This T cell receptor beta chain was identified in a study of cytomegalovirus exposure and HLA in healthy donors (dated by TCRdb to about 2017). Notes on the research overall: In an earlier analysis of about 560 of the donors, 250 to 350 Gb of sequence data and 90 million to 120 million unique TCR beta sequences from approximately 180 million T cells were reported. High-throughput TCR immunosequencing, statistical association of individual TCRs with disease status, and machine learning were combined to predict cytomegalovirus infection status. About 300 gigabases of sequencing data and tens of millions of unique TCR sequences were included in an early release covering several hundred HLA-typed donors. The study aimed to test whether signatures of past pathogen exposure could be identified by cataloging public T cell receptors. Donor age, sex, ethnicity and CMV serostatus were compiled together with the repertoire data. To study patterns of TCR occurrence, a later analysis re-analyzed previously published TCR beta repertoires from around 700 donors and added high-resolution HLA genotyping. Of the 300 to 500 genotyped donors, less than 85% were placed in the genetic ancestry cluster associated with self-reported Caucasian donors. Both class I and class II loci were covered by HLA typing, at four-digit resolution. All discovery cohort repertoires had been generated on a single sequencing platform. An earlier analysis of roughly 600 of the donors used high-throughput TCR beta sequencing to judge whether each TCR beta V gene segment behaved as functional or pseudogenic. Among some 410 genotyped donors of the cohort, an average of approximately 230,000 unique TCR beta nucleotide sequences were sequenced per donor, 15% to 20% of them non-productive. Typing coverage varied by locus: roughly 629-640 donors for A, B, C, DRB1 and DQB1; 500 to 550 for DQA1; about 590 for DPA1; 450 to 480 for DPB1. In addition to the first cohort of 666 subjects, a separate validation cohort of approximately 110 different subjects was used. Because of strong linkage in the cohort, a handful of DR-DQ haplotypes were treated as single units for association and clustering. Using immunosequencing, the study profiled T cell repertoires from 666 subjects and related those repertoires to cytomegalovirus serostatus. In a later genetic analysis, genome-wide SNP genotypes for about 60% of the 666 donors were used, and that subset was treated as a discovery cohort. Rather than using new phenotypic data, the later analysis identified candidate immune exposures from TCR beta sequences and from how often those sequences occurred across donors.

Taken from cysteine to phenylalanine, the CDR3 has 17 residues. Only the CDR3 DNA is retained, 51 bases long and in frame from the first base. At the junction V is shortened by 6 bases and J by 6 bases; bases outside the gene matches: 14. Sequences ENHRY (CDR1) and SYGVKD (CDR2) are obtained from the germline V gene. Preparation of the library involved the immunoSEQ multiplex PCR assay. The multiplex PCR relied on a mix of 60 forward primers for TCR Vbeta segments and 13 reverse primers for TCR Jbeta segments. The CDR3 region of rearranged TCR beta genes was amplified from genomic DNA by a multiplex PCR assay. The Illumina HiSeq System was used to sequence the amplified TCR beta libraries as 87-base-pair reads. The authors' analysis ran thus. Across the 600 to 700 repertoires, a later analysis counted 78 million or so unique TCR beta chains, roughly 11 million of which were shared by at least two donors. To remove PCR and sequencing errors, raw reads were error-corrected and collapsed into unique sequences using a nearest-neighbor algorithm that merged closely related sequences. To assign V, D and J gene segments, CDR3 sequences were aligned to IMGT reference sequences. Each retained sequence needed at least a six-nucleotide match to both a V gene segment and a J gene segment. Rearrangements were called productive when the CDR3 lacked stop codons and stayed in frame with V and J; all others were non-productive. CDR3 was defined according to IMGT convention as the region running from the second conserved V-encoded cysteine to the conserved J-encoded phenylalanine. Sequences without an unambiguous match to a single V gene segment were excluded from the earlier analysis of several hundred of the donors. An earlier analysis of under 750 of the donors called V segments functional above 56.7% productive rearrangements and segregating when the between-donor standard deviation exceeded 5%. A statistical classification framework was built to diagnose cytomegalovirus status from the catalog of TCR beta chain sequences. In a later analysis, TCR nucleotide sequences were compared against IMGT/GENE-DB human TR gene sequences so that V and J genes could be assigned. The TCRdist pipeline was used in a later analysis to assign CDR3 sequences and most-parsimonious VDJ recombination scenarios. In a later analysis, every TCR beta chain was defined by the combination of its CDR3 amino acid sequence and its V-gene family, and reads without a unique V-gene family were dropped. In a later analysis, fewer than 650 highly shared, low-generation-probability nucleotide sequences were removed to address suspected cross-contamination and a sequencing artifact. For each public chain, a later analysis derived a clonal expansion index from normalized ranks of inferred template counts within each repertoire. In a later analysis, generation probabilities were computed using a VDJ recombination model fitted to out-of-frame rearrangements, and the results were checked against IGoR. In a later analysis, hypergeometric tests were used to score TCR-TCR, TCR-HLA and TCR-CMV co-occurrence, with a repertoire-size bias correction applied to TCR pairs. To estimate false discovery rates, a later analysis permuted the HLA or CMV assignments 20 times. In a later analysis, co-occurring TCRs were grouped with DBSCAN, and TCRdist sequence similarity was added when clustering was performed within HLA-allele-positive subsets. For co-occurrence clustering, repertoires with fewer than 30,000 or more than 120,000 public chains were excluded, along with four to six repertoires with anomalous nucleotide sharing. Held by TCRdb, this immuneACCESS table contains in-frame sequences only and omits some clones. Under half of the omission traces to an unresolved V gene where checked; the cause of the rest is unknown. The V and J calls and the clone size are those of that table, but D and trimming were determined from the DNA. The table held for this sample gives 55,000 to 70,000 clones. The ten most abundant clones make up approximately 2.4% of the sample.

The cohort was made up of about 670 healthy bone marrow donors. Cohort members were all nominally healthy when sampled, although unrecorded immune exposures were likely present. The donor was CMV seropositive and belonged to the group of 250 to 300 seropositive cohort members. A peripheral blood sample was provided by each donor, and peripheral blood mononuclear cells were used for TCR beta sequencing. Genomic DNA was extracted from the blood cell samples with the Qiagen DNeasy Blood Extraction Kit. With regard to this clone: Its antigen is unknown. The same CDR3 is also encoded by other DNA sequences in this sample.

Findings and caveats that apply to the study as a whole: An association between a missense DCLRE1C variant and V-gene and J-gene trimming of TCR beta chains was found in a later genetic analysis and replicated in an independent cohort. Compared with equally common non-associated chains, HLA-associated TCR beta chains in a later analysis were more clonally expanded and had lower generation probabilities. While some public TCRs were present in many individuals, most TCR sequences turned up only very rarely across donors. The cohort was sequenced for TCR beta chains only, and without alpha or paired-chain data the features that could be detected were limited. According to the authors, the approach could potentially be generalized to other disease states and immunological phenotypes. A later analysis found that most CMV-associated TCR beta chains appeared HLA-restricted, with HLA associations seemingly driven largely by CMV exposure. A later analysis associated approximately 17,000 TCR beta sequences with specific HLA alleles at a false discovery rate of 0.05. According to a later genetic analysis, donors in an Asian-associated ancestry cluster had fewer N-insertions in productive TCRs than the approximately 650-donor mean. In an earlier analysis of 587 of the donors, most TCR beta V segments appeared in productive rearrangements about 90% or about 30% of the time, broadly matching IMGT annotations. Linkage disequilibrium might explain the correlated functional status among segregating V segments, but an unknown experimental factor could not be excluded. A further reported finding was that TCR beta sequences accurately predicted the HLA-A and HLA-B alleles for most subjects in the first cohort. In a later analysis, the rate of TCR association differed among HLA loci, with DRB1 alleles having the most associated TCRs and HLA-C alleles having the fewest. Some IMGT-functional V segments, including TRBV6-2 and TRBV6-3, could not be distinguished by the 87-base-pair reads and were therefore excluded. The only immune exposure information available for the cohort was CMV serostatus. A group of highly shared sequence variants was considered likely to be a technical artifact of the sequencing pipeline. Sequencing depth was assumed to be roughly uniform across donors in the presence/absence analyses, though that assumption may not hold. In the study, some 160 TCR beta chains were listed as associated with cytomegalovirus. According to a later analysis, parvovirus B19, influenza, CMV and Epstein-Barr virus appeared linked to several top co-occurrence clusters. When HLA alleles, especially DR and DQ, strongly co-occurred, attributing TCR associations to individual alleles was difficult. In vitro tests confirmed that a few of the cytomegalovirus-associated TCR beta chains recognize cytomegalovirus antigens. Because counts were too low, roughly 17 rarely observed V segments, including chromosome 9 orphons, were left out of the earlier analysis of roughly 600 of the donors. Because HLA typing was unavailable for some donors at each locus, only the typed subset was used in association tests. The classifier was reported to diagnose cytomegalovirus status with high specificity and sensitivity in both the original cohort and the validation cohort.

Sequences were obtained from PBMCs. The TCR originated in a female donor in good health and CMV-seropositive. In this chain, TRBV10-3 is recombined with TRBJ1-6; TRBD1 fits 7 bases in the junction. The CDR3 here reads CAISKVDRTRFNSPLHF. The sequence in DNA is TGTGCCATCAGCAAAGTGGACAGGACCAGATTTAATTCACCCCTCCACTTT.